One sample yielded the 20 T cell receptor beta chains listed below, sequenced in a study of T cells in Graves' hyperthyroidism and ophthalmopathy. Amplification yielded TCR beta CDR3 regions, with RNA transcripts as the source. HTBI primers were employed in a first-round RT-PCR of the TCR CDR3. TCRdb analysed the multiplex PCR reads with MiXCR anew, one entry per CDR3 protein. The table lists around 190,000 distinct CDR3 sequences, around 16% of them singletons. Sequencing was done on a sample of blood. The receptors were gathered from a woman aged 50 to 60 with Graves' hyperthyroidism.

The V call is TRBV27, the J call TRBJ1-5; weak D call: TRBD1 (5 bases). The CDR3 runs to 14 residues. Germline CDR1 reads MNHEY; CDR2 reads SMNVEV (reference sequence). V gave up 5 bases and J gave up 3 bases, with 11 bases separating them. CDR3 sequence: CASSKTGINQPQHF. The CDR3 DNA reads as TGTGCCAGCAGTAAAACAGGAATCAATCAGCCCCAGCATTTT.

As to this clonotype: A much bigger clone sits one base away, suggesting this may be a read error. The CDR3 region is CACRPVASYGYTF. In DNA, the CDR3 is TGTGCCTGCAGACCCGTAGCGAGCTATGGCTACACCTTC. V is TRBV12-3 or TRBV12-4 and J is TRBJ1-2, with D hard to call. This CDR3 spans 13 amino acids.

In this sample, this clonotype turned up a few times. CDR3 in amino acids: CASSLEQDSSPLHF. The CDR3 nucleotides are TGTGCCAGCAGCTTAGAACAGGACAGTTCACCCCTCCACTTT. The J gene is TRBJ1-6, the V gene TRBV7-9; maybe TRBD1 (6 bases). Trimming cost V 1 base and J 9 bases, with 10 bases left between them. Germline CDR1 SEHNR, CDR2 FQNEAQ (reference sequence). This CDR3 spans 14 amino acids.

This chain joins TRBV10-3 and TRBJ2-7, with TRBD1 as a possible D gene (6 bases). There are 19 residues in the CDR3. Germline CDR1 and CDR2: ENHRY and SYGVKD. Trimming took 3 bases from V and 7 from J, leaving 31 bases between them. CDR3 protein: CAISDGTLLNSGNNNEQYF. The CDR3 bases are TGTGCCATCAGTGACGGGACATTATTAAACAGTGGCAACAACAATGAGCAGTACTTC.

This clonotype was observed many times. DNA for the CDR3: TGCGCCAGCAGCGAACCGGGACTAGCGGGGTACAATGAGCAGTTCTTC. Its translation is CASSEPGLAGYNEQFF. V gene TRBV5-1 combines with J gene TRBJ2-1, with 13 bases that match TRBD2. This CDR3 is 16 amino acids long. Germline CDR1 SGHRS, CDR2 YFSETQ. J lost 4 bases, V lost 4 bases, and 5 bases had no gene match.

This clonotype was seen many times. The chain carries TRBV6-2 or TRBV6-3 and TRBJ1-2, with D perhaps matching TRBD1 (6 bases). The germline CDR1 and CDR2 sequences are MNHEY and SVGEGT. Trimming removed 7 bases at V and 3 bases at J, with 12 bases between. This CDR3 is built from 13 residues. The CDR3 DNA follows: TGTGCCAGCAAGAAGGACAGCCACTATGGCTACACCTTC. Translated: CASKKDSHYGYTF.

This clonotype has a handful of counts. The chain carries TRBV20-1 and TRBJ1-2; TRBD1 might be the D (5 bases). The CDR3 runs 13 residues. Trimming removed 0 bases from V and 6 bases from J, with 11 bases in between. Germline CDR1 reads DFQATT; CDR2 reads SNEGSKA (reference sequence). DNA of the CDR3: TGCAGTGCTAGAGATTTGGGGGTCGATGGCTACACCTTC. Its translation: CSARDLGVDGYTF.

CDR3 nucleotides: TGCAGTGCTGTTGGACTAGCGGGAGACGGCAGCGAGCAGTACTTC. This sequence encodes CSAVGLAGDGSEQYF. The V gene is TRBV20-1, the J gene TRBJ2-7, with 13 positions matching TRBD2. V was clipped by 5 bases and J by 6 bases; unmatched bases: 10. CDR1 and CDR2 from the germline V gene are DFQATT and SNEGSKA (reference sequence). The CDR3 is made up of 15 amino acids.

In its sample, this clonotype was seen many times. The chain has TRBV20-1 and TRBJ2-7; 7 bases line up with TRBD2. The CDR3 runs to 14 residues. Germline V gives CDR1 DFQATT, CDR2 SNEGSKA (reference sequence). With V trimmed by 5 bases and J by 4 bases, 11 bases remained unmatched. The CDR3 loop reads CSACSGSTPYEQYF. The CDR3 DNA is TGCAGTGCTTGTAGCGGGTCTACACCGTACGAGCAGTACTTC.

This clonotype was observed many times. V and J are TRBV12-3 or TRBV12-4 and TRBJ1-2; D is unclear. This CDR3 has 15 amino acids. The V gene lost 3 bases and the J gene lost 5 bases, with 16 bases spanning the gap. The CDR3 is CASSFQDVPSYGYTF. The CDR3 coding sequence is TGTGCCAGCAGTTTCCAGGATGTCCCATCATATGGCTACACCTTC.

This clonotype occurred a few times. This chain uses TRBV19 with TRBJ2-3, with D possibly being TRBD1 (6 bases). Germline CDR1 reads LNHDA; CDR2 reads SQIVND (reference sequence). Between the trimmed V and J ends, which lost 5 bases and 6 bases, there was a span of 15 bases. This CDR3 region has 14 residues. For the CDR3, the DNA is TGTGCCAGTAGTGGGGCAGGGGTGGGGGATACGCAGTATTTT. Translated, it gives CASSGAGVGDTQYF.

This clonotype has at least ten counts. The V and J genes are TRBV7-2 and TRBJ2-1; D is ambiguous. The CDR3 runs 14 residues. Germline V gene data show CDR1 as SGHTA and CDR2 as FQGNSA. Trimming cost V 5 bases and J 0 bases, with 8 bases left between them. This CDR3 reads CASSPGSSYNEQFF. The CDR3 region has the DNA TGTGCCAGCAGCCCCGGAAGCTCCTACAATGAGCAGTTCTTC.

This clonotype has ten or more counts. V is TRBV28 and J is TRBJ2-7; 7 bases agree with TRBD1. Germline assignment: CDR1 MDHEN and CDR2 SYDVKM. The CDR3 sequence is 14 residues long. Germline trimming cut 6 bases from V and 1 base from J; bases unmatched to any gene: 6. CDR3 nucleotides: TGTGCCAGCAGCCCCACAGGGGAATCCTACGAGCAGTACTTC. It yields the protein CASSPTGESYEQYF.

The chain is built from TRBV10-1 and TRBJ2-1, with D possibly TRBD2 on 6 matching bases. V dropped 4 bases and J dropped 6 bases, with 10 bases sitting between them. Per germline, CDR1 WNHNN and CDR2 SYGVQD (reference sequence). This CDR3 comprises 13 residues. CDR3 loop: CASSVGGSNEQFF. The DNA for the CDR3 is TGCGCCAGCAGTGTCGGAGGGAGCAATGAGCAGTTCTTC.

This clonotype has at least ten counts. J is TRBJ2-1 and V is TRBV12-3 or TRBV12-4; tentative D call: TRBD2 (6 bases). The CDR3 spans 16 residues. V was clipped by 5 bases and J by 2 bases, with 16 bases between them. In DNA form, the CDR3 reads TGTGCCAGCAGTGGTGGAGGGCCTAGGACCTACAATGAGCAGTTCTTC. Translation gives CASSGGGPRTYNEQFF.

The sample holds many counts of this clonotype. The genes are TRBV6-5 and TRBJ1-2; possibly TRBD1 for D (5 bases). Germline CDR1 and CDR2: MNHEY and SVGAGI. Between the trimmed V and J ends, which lost 0 bases and 5 bases, there was a span of 7 bases. This CDR3 spans 13 amino acids. The CDR3 DNA follows: TGTGCCAGCAGTTACTCGGGGGGGTATGGCTACACCTTC. Residues: CASSYSGGYGYTF.

The CDR3 sequence: CASSEYTEAFF. DNA of the CDR3: TGTGCCAGCAGCGAGTACACTGAAGCTTTCTTT. This chain uses TRBV2 with TRBJ1-1; no clear D gene. CDR3 length: 11 residues. Germline CDR1 reads SNHLY; CDR2 reads FYNNEI. Trimming shortened V by 6 bases and J by 3 bases, and 5 bases separated the two germline ends.

In this sample, this clonotype turned up a few times. The chain recombines TRBV5-1 with TRBJ2-3, with D possibly matching TRBD2 (5 bases). V was trimmed by 4 bases and J by 1 base, leaving 7 bases between them. CDR3 length: 13 amino acids. Germline lookup yields CDR1 SGHRS and CDR2 YFSETQ. CDR3 nucleotides: TGCGCCAGCAGCCCCGGGGGCACAGATACGCAGTATTTT. It is translated as CASSPGGTDTQYF. The full variable domain, rest sourced from reference TRBV5-1 and TRBJ2-3, is KAGVTQTPRYLIKTRGQQVTLSCSPISGHRSVSWYQQTPGQGLQFLFEYFSETQRNKGNFPGRFSGRQFSNSRSEMNVSTLELGDSALYLCASSPGGTDTQYFGPGTRLTVL.

This clonotype was detected ten times or more. The chain joins TRBV5-1 to TRBJ1-1, with 9 bases matching TRBD1. The germline CDR1 and CDR2 sequences are SGHRS and YFSETQ. The V gene end was trimmed by 7 bases and the J gene end by 4 bases; junction bases not matched to a gene: 8. The CDR3 is 14 amino acids. Here the CDR3 reads CASRDTGGSTEAFF. The CDR3 DNA follows: TGCGCCAGCCGAGATACAGGGGGCTCCACTGAAGCTTTCTTT.

This clonotype was counted at least ten times. The V call is TRBV6-1, the J call TRBJ1-1; 8 nucleotides align to TRBD1. This CDR3 comprises 18 residues. Looked up from germline, CDR1 is MNHNS and CDR2 is SASEGT. Germline trimming cut 7 bases from V and 2 bases from J; bases unmatched to any gene: 18. This CDR3 is CASTPFSWTGWPNTEAFF. The DNA of the CDR3 is TGTGCCAGCACCCCCTTCTCCTGGACAGGGTGGCCTAACACTGAAGCTTTCTTT.